This entry lists 28 T cell receptor beta chains sequenced from one sample in a study of CD8+ T cells in alopecia areata. The treatment is: oral pan-JAK inhibitor, 5-10 mg twice daily. Extracted from the samples, RNA was reverse transcribed into cDNA to serve as the sequencing template. Sequencing used immunoSEQ multiplex PCR; TCRdb keeps in-frame clones, though not all of them. The sample lists under 150,000 clones, 45% to 65% occurring once. The material was CD4+ T cells sorted from blood, obtained at week 24, from a patient treated with tofacitinib. All receptors derive from a human donor with alopecia areata.

This clone has just a few counts. CDR3 DNA sequence: TGTGCCAGCAGCGGGGGACAGGGGTACACCGGGGAGCTGTTTTTT. It translates to CASSGGQGYTGELFF. V is TRBV11-2 and J is TRBJ2-2; 10 bases map to TRBD1. The CDR3 contains 15 residues. The junction had 3 bases not matched to a gene; V was cut back by 5 bases and J by 3 bases. Per the germline V gene, CDR1 is SGHAT and CDR2 is FQNNGV.

This clone appeared a single time. J is TRBJ1-2 and V is TRBV19; the D is unclear. Trimming took 6 bases from V and 4 from J, leaving 18 bases between them. Per the germline V gene, CDR1 is LNHDA and CDR2 is SQIVND (reference sequence). The CDR3 has 15 residues. CDR3 in amino acids: CASRSTSTRRYGYTF. Written as DNA, the CDR3 is TGTGCCAGTAGGTCGACATCCACCCGACGCTATGGCTACACCTTC.

A few counts support this clone. The J gene is TRBJ2-3, the V gene TRBV4-3, with D uncertain. Between the trimmed V and J ends, which lost 0 bases and 5 bases, there was a span of 9 bases. The V gene's germline CDR1 is LGHNA and CDR2 YSLEER. This CDR3 is built from 14 residues. CDR3 bases: TGCGCCAGCAGCCAAGAAAGGTTCGGAGATACGCAGTATTTT. Translation gives CASSQERFGDTQYF.

The chain recombines TRBV7-2 with TRBJ1-2; D unclear. V lost 1 base and J 8 bases, leaving 14 bases between the germline ends. CDR1 SGHTA and CDR2 FQGNSA come from the germline V gene. This CDR3 spans 14 amino acids. CDR3 in DNA: TGTGCCAGCAGCTTAGATGGTTCGGGTCGGGGCTACACCTTC. It codes for CASSLDGSGRGYTF.

The CDR3 DNA reads as TGCGCCAGCAGCCAAGTGGGGGGGAACACTGAAGCTTTCTTT. Its protein product is CASSQVGGNTEAFF. This chain uses TRBV4-1 with TRBJ1-1; a possible D gene is TRBD1 (5 bases). Per germline, CDR1 MGHRA and CDR2 YSYEKL. Between the trimmed V and J ends, which lost 1 base and 1 base, there was a span of 7 bases. This CDR3 comprises 14 residues.

This clone was observed a single time. The chain employs TRBV5-1 and TRBJ2-7; 8 bases are a match to TRBD2. V lost 4 bases, J lost 4 bases, and 13 bases stayed unmatched. Germline V gene data show CDR1 as SGHRS and CDR2 as YFSETQ. The CDR3 is made up of 16 amino acids. The CDR3 here is CASSVQGSSGPYEQYF. CDR3 bases: TGCGCCAGCAGCGTGCAGGGCTCTAGCGGGCCTTACGAGCAGTACTTC.

J is TRBJ1-2 and V is TRBV27, with D possibly matching TRBD1 (5 bases). Germline lookup yields CDR1 MNHEY and CDR2 SMNVEV (reference sequence). V lost 2 bases and J lost 7, with 17 bases in between. The length of the CDR3 is 15 residues. The chain's CDR3 is CASSLTEQGQGGYTF. The CDR3, as DNA: TGTGCCAGCAGTTTAACAGAGCAGGGCCAAGGTGGCTACACCTTC.

The count of this clone is one. The chain links TRBV28 to TRBJ1-6; a weak D match, TRBD1 (6 bases). Germline lookup yields CDR1 MDHEN and CDR2 SYDVKM. The CDR3 loop spans 14 amino acids. Trimming pared 8 bases from V and 5 bases from J, leaving 13 bases between. The chain's CDR3 is CASVTGPDNSPLHF. The CDR3 DNA follows: TGTGCCAGCGTAACAGGGCCGGATAATTCACCCCTCCACTTT.

The chain combines TRBV7-2 with TRBJ1-2; D remains unclear. CDR1 and CDR2 (germline): SGHTA, FQGNSA. CDR3 length: 14 amino acids. The V and J ends lost 5 bases and 1 base respectively, with 11 bases between them. CDR3 nucleotide sequence: TGTGCCAGCAGCCCTCGTTGGGGTAACTATGGCTACACCTTC. This gives the protein CASSPRWGNYGYTF.

The table lists this clone with a count of one. The V gene is TRBV4-2, the J gene TRBJ2-6; D is undetermined. This CDR3 is 18 amino acids long. Germline V gene data show CDR1 as LGHNA and CDR2 as YNFKEQ. Trimming removed 1 base at V and 0 bases at J, with 13 bases between. CDR3 loop: CASSQVVQTSSGANVLTF. The CDR3 DNA follows: TGTGCCAGCAGCCAAGTTGTACAAACCAGCTCTGGGGCCAACGTCCTGACTTTC.

The rearrangement uses TRBV19 and TRBJ1-1; D is unclear. V was trimmed by 6 bases and J by 1 base, leaving 9 bases between them. Looked up from germline, CDR1 is LNHDA and CDR2 is SQIVND (reference sequence). The CDR3 is made up of 13 amino acids. CDR3 nucleotide sequence: TGTGCCAGTAGGCCCACAAGGAACACTGAAGCTTTCTTT. This encodes CASRPTRNTEAFF.

The chain employs TRBV30 and TRBJ1-5; D call uncertain. The germline CDR1 and CDR2 sequences are GTSNPN and SVGIG (reference sequence). The germline V and J ends were trimmed by 2 bases and 1 base, with 6 bases remaining between them. The CDR3 has 13 amino acids. In DNA, the CDR3 is TGTGCCTGGAGTTACGGGAGCAATCAGCCCCAGCATTTT. Protein: CAWSYGSNQPQHF.

This clone showed up just a few times. This sequence joins TRBV11-2 and TRBJ2-2; 7 nucleotides agree with TRBD1. The trim removed 4 bases at V and 1 base at J, leaving 0 bases unmatched. The CDR3 is made up of 14 amino acids. Germline loops: CDR1 SGHAT, CDR2 FQNNGV. The CDR3 DNA reads TGTGCCAGCAGCTGGACAGGGAACACCGGGGAGCTGTTTTTT. Translating it yields CASSWTGNTGELFF. The whole variable domain, remainder taken from reference TRBV11-2 and TRBJ2-2, is EAGVAQSPRYKIIEKRQSVAFWCNPISGHATLYWYQQILGQGPKLLIQFQNNGVVDDSQLPKDRFSAERLKGVDSTLKIQPAKLEDSAVYLCASSWTGNTGELFFGEGSRLTVL.

V gene TRBV19 combines with J gene TRBJ2-7, with D possibly TRBD1 on 6 matching bases. The germline V gene has CDR1 LNHDA and CDR2 SQIVND (reference sequence). V was trimmed by 8 bases and J by 4 bases, leaving 21 bases between them. CDR3 length equals 15 residues. This CDR3 is CASRRRDTPEYEQYF. The CDR3 region has the DNA TGTGCCAGTCGCCGACGGGACACCCCTGAGTACGAGCAGTACTTC.

The chain is built from TRBV7-2 and TRBJ2-3, with D maybe TRBD2 (6 bases). The CDR3 has 13 amino acids. V gave up 11 bases and J gave up 0 bases, with 12 bases separating them. In germline, CDR1 is SGHTA, CDR2 FQGNSA. The CDR3: CAGVAASTDTQYF. For the CDR3, the DNA is TGTGCCGGGGTAGCGGCTAGCACAGATACGCAGTATTTT.

This clone was seen a handful of times. The chain combines TRBV29-1 with TRBJ2-2; no firm D call. V was pared by 0 bases and J by 6 bases, with 32 bases between. The CDR3 spans 21 residues. Germline V gene lookup returns CDR1 SQVTM and CDR2 ANQGSEA. DNA of the CDR3: TGCAGCGTTGAAGAGGGGATCAATCTGCAGCAGTTGCTGCTGCAACCCGGGGAGCTGTTTTTT. Its protein product is CSVEEGINLQQLLLQPGELFF.

This rearrangement joins TRBV29-1 to TRBJ1-3; D gene uncertain. Trimming left V 5 bases short and J 2 bases short, with 13 bases between. Germline V gene lookup returns CDR1 SQVTM and CDR2 ANQGSEA. This CDR3 comprises 14 residues. CDR3 protein: CSVSRAGTGNTIYF. In DNA, the CDR3 is TGCAGCGTTTCCCGGGCAGGAACTGGAAACACCATATATTTT.

The chain employs TRBV30 and TRBJ1-5; D is uncertain. This CDR3 comprises 13 residues. Trimming pared 2 bases from V and 1 base from J, leaving 6 bases between. Per germline, CDR1 GTSNPN and CDR2 SVGIG (reference sequence). The CDR3 protein is CAWSIRSNQPQHF. The CDR3 nucleotides read TGTGCCTGGAGTATAAGGAGCAATCAGCCCCAGCATTTT. Together with reference TRBV30 and TRBJ1-5, the CDR3 gives the full variable domain: SQTIHQWPATLVQPVGSPLSLECTVEGTSNPNLYWYRQAAGRGLQLLFYSVGIGQISSEVPQNLSASRPQDRQFILSSKKLLLSDSGFYLCAWSIRSNQPQHFGDGTRLSIL.

The V gene is TRBV30, the J gene TRBJ1-5; D gene unclear. The CDR3 covers 13 residues. Looked up from germline, CDR1 is GTSNPN and CDR2 is SVGIG (reference sequence). V lost 0 bases and J 5 bases, leaving 8 bases between the germline ends. The CDR3, as DNA: TGTGCCTGGAGTGTTTCGGATTATCAGCCCCAGCATTTT. Its protein is CAWSVSDYQPQHF.

The chain combines TRBV6-6 with TRBJ2-5; D call uncertain. The CDR3 extends over 13 amino acids. Germline V lookup: CDR1 MNHNY, CDR2 SVGAGI (reference sequence). V lost 7 bases and J lost 5, with 14 bases in between. DNA for the CDR3: TGTGCCAGCACCACGGACCCGCGGGAGACCCAGTACTTC. It yields the protein CASTTDPRETQYF.

The chain is built from TRBV7-2 and TRBJ2-5, with D tentatively TRBD1 (6 bases). The germline V gene encodes CDR1 SGHTA and CDR2 FQGNSA. V was shortened by 1 base and J by 1 base, with 13 bases between the two germline ends. This CDR3 is 16 amino acids long. In DNA form, the CDR3 reads TGTGCCAGCAGCTTAGGAGACAGGTTACTCCAAGAGACCCAGTACTTC. This sequence encodes CASSLGDRLLQETQYF. The variable domain in full, with the rest retrieved from reference TRBV7-2 and TRBJ2-5, is GAGVSQSPSNKVTEKGKDVELRCDPISGHTALYWYRQSLGQGLEFLIYFQGNSAPDKSGLPSDRFSAERTGGSVSTLTIQRTQQEDSAVYLCASSLGDRLLQETQYFGPGTRLLVL.

This clone has a handful of counts. The chain recombines TRBV2 with TRBJ2-5; 8 nucleotides agree with TRBD1. The CDR3 has 14 residues. Trimming at V came to 5 bases and at J to 2 bases, leaving 4 bases not matched to a gene. Germline values: CDR1 SNHLY, CDR2 FYNNEI. The CDR3 nucleotides read TGTGCCAGCAGTCTAGACAGGGGTCAAGAGACCCAGTACTTC. It specifies CASSLDRGQETQYF.

This chain connects TRBV10-3 to TRBJ2-3; 11 nucleotides match TRBD2. Germline lookup yields CDR1 ENHRY and CDR2 SYGVKD. Trimming took 6 bases from V and 10 from J; bases not matched to a gene: 3. The length of the CDR3 is 12 residues. CDR3 nucleotide sequence: TGTGCCATCAGACTAGCGGGAGAGGCGCAGTATTTT. It translates to CAIRLAGEAQYF.

This clone came up a few times. CDR3 sequence reads: CSVGGTGGNEQFF. The CDR3 bases are TGCAGCGTTGGAGGGACAGGCGGAAATGAGCAGTTCTTC. V usage is TRBV29-1 and J usage is TRBJ2-1; 8 bases are shared with TRBD1. With V trimmed by 4 bases and J by 7 bases, 6 bases remained unmatched. This CDR3 comprises 13 residues. Germline V gives CDR1 SQVTM, CDR2 ANQGSEA.

This clone was recorded a few times. This rearrangement joins TRBV7-2 to TRBJ1-1; no firm D call. CDR1 and CDR2 from the germline V gene are SGHTA and FQGNSA. The V end was cut by 1 base, the J end by 12 bases, with 24 bases between. The length of the CDR3 is 16 residues. The DNA of the CDR3 is TGTGCCAGCAGCTTAGACTCCGTGGCCAACCACCAGGTCCCTTTCTTT. Its protein is CASSLDSVANHQVPFF.

The V call is TRBV18, the J call TRBJ1-1; D gene uncertain. This CDR3 comprises 14 residues. CDR1 is KGHSH, CDR2 LQKENI, per germline. Between the trimmed V and J ends, which lost 2 bases and 1 base, there was a span of 8 bases. CDR3 in amino acids: CASSPKRGNTEAFF. DNA of the CDR3: TGTGCCAGCTCACCAAAGCGGGGGAACACTGAAGCTTTCTTT.

J is TRBJ2-3 and V is TRBV29-1; 10 positions match TRBD1. Germline values: CDR1 SQVTM, CDR2 ANQGSEA. V shed 5 bases, J shed 6 bases, and the junction held 5 bases outside the gene matches. The CDR3 runs to 13 residues. The CDR3 spells CSVSTGGGDTQYF. The CDR3 bases are TGCAGCGTTTCGACAGGGGGCGGCGATACGCAGTATTTT.

This clone was seen a few times. The CDR3 DNA reads TGTGCCAGCAGCTTCGACAGGGGTCCCTACAATGAGCAGTTCTTC. Translated, it gives CASSFDRGPYNEQFF. The chain is built from TRBV7-3 and TRBJ2-1, with TRBD1 matching over 8 bases. The V gene end was trimmed by 3 bases and the J gene end by 2 bases; junction bases not matched to a gene: 3. Germline V gives CDR1 SGHTA, CDR2 FQGTGA. This CDR3 has 15 amino acids.